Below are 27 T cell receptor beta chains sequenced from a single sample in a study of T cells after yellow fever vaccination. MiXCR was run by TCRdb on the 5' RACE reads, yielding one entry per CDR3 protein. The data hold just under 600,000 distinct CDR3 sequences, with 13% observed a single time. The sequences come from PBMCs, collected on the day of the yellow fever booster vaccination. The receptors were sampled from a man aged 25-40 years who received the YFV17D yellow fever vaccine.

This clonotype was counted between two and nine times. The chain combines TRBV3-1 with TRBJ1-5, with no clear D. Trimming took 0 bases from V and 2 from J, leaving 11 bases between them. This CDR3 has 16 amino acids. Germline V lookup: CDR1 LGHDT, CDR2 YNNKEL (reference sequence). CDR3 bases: TGTGCCAGCAGCCAAGATTGGGGTGGTGGCAATCAGCCCCAGCATTTT. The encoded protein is CASSQDWGGGNQPQHF.

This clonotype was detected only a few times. The CDR3: CASSSRTSGRAFFNEQFF. For the CDR3, the DNA is TGTGCCAGCAGCTCTCGGACTAGCGGGAGGGCCTTTTTTAATGAGCAGTTCTTC. The rearrangement uses TRBV5-6 and TRBJ2-1; 15 positions agree with TRBD2. This CDR3 comprises 18 residues. Germline lookup yields CDR1 SGHDT and CDR2 YYEEEE. The junction had 11 bases not matched to a gene; V was cut back by 3 bases and J by 7 bases.

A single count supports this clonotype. CDR3 residues: CSARGPSSETQYF. For the CDR3, the DNA is TGCAGTGCTAGAGGTCCTAGCTCCGAGACCCAGTACTTC. J is TRBJ2-5 and V is TRBV20-1, with a weak D call TRBD2 (5 bases). From germline, CDR1 is DFQATT and CDR2 SNEGSKA (reference sequence). V lost 1 base and J lost 5, with 11 bases in between. The CDR3 covers 13 residues.

The CDR3, as DNA: TGTGCCAGCAGCCAAGACAGGCTAGCGGGGACCGGGGAGCTGTTTTTT. Translation: CASSQDRLAGTGELFF. The V call is TRBV3-1, the J call TRBJ2-2; 9 nucleotides agree with TRBD2. This CDR3 has 16 amino acids. V gave up 0 bases and J gave up 5 bases; unmatched junction bases: 4. Germline V CDR1 and CDR2: LGHDT, YNNKEL (reference sequence). The full variable domain, completed using reference TRBV3-1 and TRBJ2-2, is DTAVSQTPKYLVTQMGNDKSIKCEQNLGHDTMYWYKQDSKKFLKIMFSYNNKELIINETVPNRFSPKSPDKAHLNLHINSLELGDSAVYFCASSQDRLAGTGELFFGEGSRLTVL.

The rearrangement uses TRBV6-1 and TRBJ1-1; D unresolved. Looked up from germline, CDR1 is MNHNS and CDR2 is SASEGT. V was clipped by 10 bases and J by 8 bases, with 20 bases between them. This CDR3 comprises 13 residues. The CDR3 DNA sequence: TGTGCCACCTTAAGCCCCAACAGAGGCGAAGCTTTCTTT. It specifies CATLSPNRGEAFF.

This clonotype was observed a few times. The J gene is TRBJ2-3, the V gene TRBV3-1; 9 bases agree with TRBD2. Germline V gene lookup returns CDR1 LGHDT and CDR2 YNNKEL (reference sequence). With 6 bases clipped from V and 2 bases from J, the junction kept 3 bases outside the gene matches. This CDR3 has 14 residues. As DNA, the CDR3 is TGTGCCAGCAGGACTAGCGGCCTCACAGATACGCAGTATTTT. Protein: CASRTSGLTDTQYF.

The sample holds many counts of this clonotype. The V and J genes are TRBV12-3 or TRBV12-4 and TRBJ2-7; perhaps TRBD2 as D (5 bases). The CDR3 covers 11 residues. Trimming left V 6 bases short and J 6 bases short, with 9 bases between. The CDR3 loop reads CASSPGGEQYF. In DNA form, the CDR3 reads TGTGCCAGCAGCCCCGGAGGCGAGCAGTACTTC.

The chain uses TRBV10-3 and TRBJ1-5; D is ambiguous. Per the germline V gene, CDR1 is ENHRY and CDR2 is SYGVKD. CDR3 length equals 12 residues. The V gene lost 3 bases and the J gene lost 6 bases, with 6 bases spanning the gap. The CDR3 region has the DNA TGTGCCATCAGTGATCGTAGTCAGCCCCAGCATTTT. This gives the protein CAISDRSQPQHF.

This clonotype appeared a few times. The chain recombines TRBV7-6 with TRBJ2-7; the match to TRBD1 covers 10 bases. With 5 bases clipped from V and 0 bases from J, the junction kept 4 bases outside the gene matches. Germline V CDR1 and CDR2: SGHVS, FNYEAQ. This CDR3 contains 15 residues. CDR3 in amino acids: CASSKGQGISYEQYF. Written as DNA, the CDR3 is TGTGCCAGCAGCAAGGGACAGGGGATCTCCTACGAGCAGTACTTC. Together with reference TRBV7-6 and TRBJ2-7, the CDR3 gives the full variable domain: GAGVSQSPRYKVTKRGQDVALRCDPISGHVSLYWYRQALGQGPEFLTYFNYEAQQDKSGLPNDRFSAERPEGSISTLTIQRTEQRDSAMYRCASSKGQGISYEQYFGPGTRLTVT.

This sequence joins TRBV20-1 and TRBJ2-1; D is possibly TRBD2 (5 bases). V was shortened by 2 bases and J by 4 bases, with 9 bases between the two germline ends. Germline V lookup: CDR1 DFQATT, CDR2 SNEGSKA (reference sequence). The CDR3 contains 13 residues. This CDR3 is CSARILVYNEQFF. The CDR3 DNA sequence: TGCAGTGCTAGAATACTAGTTTACAATGAGCAGTTCTTC.

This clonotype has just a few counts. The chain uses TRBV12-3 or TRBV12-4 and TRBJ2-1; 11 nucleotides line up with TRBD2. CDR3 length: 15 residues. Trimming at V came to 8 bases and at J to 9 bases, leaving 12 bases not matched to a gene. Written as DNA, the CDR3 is TGTGCCAGCGGGGGACTAGCGGTAACCCCCACTGAGCAGTTCTTC. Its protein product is CASGGLAVTPTEQFF.

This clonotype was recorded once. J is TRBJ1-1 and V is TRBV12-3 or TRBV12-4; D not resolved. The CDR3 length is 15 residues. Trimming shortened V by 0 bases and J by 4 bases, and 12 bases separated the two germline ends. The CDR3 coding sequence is TGTGCCAGCAGTTTAGCGGGCGGCAGCAGCACTGAAGCTTTCTTT. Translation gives CASSLAGGSSTEAFF.

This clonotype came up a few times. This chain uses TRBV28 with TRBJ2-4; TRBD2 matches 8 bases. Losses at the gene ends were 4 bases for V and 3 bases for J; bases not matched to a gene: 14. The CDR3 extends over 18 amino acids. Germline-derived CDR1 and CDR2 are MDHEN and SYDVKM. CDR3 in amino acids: CASSSGLDRGLGKNIQYF. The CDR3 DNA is TGTGCCAGCAGTTCGGGACTAGATAGGGGCCTTGGCAAAAACATTCAGTACTTC.

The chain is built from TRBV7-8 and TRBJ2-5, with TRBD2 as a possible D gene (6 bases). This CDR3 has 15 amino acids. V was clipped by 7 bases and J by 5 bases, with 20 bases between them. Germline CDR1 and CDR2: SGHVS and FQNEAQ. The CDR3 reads CASTIVPGGGETQYF. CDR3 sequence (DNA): TGTGCCAGCACCATTGTCCCGGGTGGGGGGGAGACCCAGTACTTC.

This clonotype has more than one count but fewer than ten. The CDR3 sequence: CSAPRGSMADTQYF. The CDR3 DNA follows: TGCAGTGCCCCCCGCGGTAGTATGGCAGATACGCAGTATTTT. The chain joins TRBV20-1 to TRBJ2-3, with D unresolved. Germline-derived CDR1 and CDR2 are DFQATT and SNEGSKA (reference sequence). This CDR3 comprises 14 residues. V shed 6 bases and J shed 4 bases, with 17 bases lying between them.

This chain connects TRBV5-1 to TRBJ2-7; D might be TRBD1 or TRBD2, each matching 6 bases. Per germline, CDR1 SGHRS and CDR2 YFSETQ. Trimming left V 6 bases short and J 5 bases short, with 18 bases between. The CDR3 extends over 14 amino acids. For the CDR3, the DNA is TGCGCCAGCAACGGGGGAACAGGGAGGAACGAGCAGTACTTC. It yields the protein CASNGGTGRNEQYF.

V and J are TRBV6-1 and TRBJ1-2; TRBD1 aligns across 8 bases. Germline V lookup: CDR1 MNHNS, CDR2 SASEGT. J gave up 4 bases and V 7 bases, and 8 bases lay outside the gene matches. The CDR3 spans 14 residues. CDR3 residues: CASTLDRGGYGYTF. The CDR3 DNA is TGTGCCAGCACCTTAGACAGGGGCGGCTATGGCTACACCTTC.

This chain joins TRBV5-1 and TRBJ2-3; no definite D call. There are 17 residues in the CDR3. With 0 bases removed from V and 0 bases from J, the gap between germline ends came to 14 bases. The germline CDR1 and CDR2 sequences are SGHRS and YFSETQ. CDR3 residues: CASSLAPGGPSTDTQYF. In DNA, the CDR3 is TGCGCCAGCAGCTTGGCCCCGGGCGGTCCTAGCACAGATACGCAGTATTTT.

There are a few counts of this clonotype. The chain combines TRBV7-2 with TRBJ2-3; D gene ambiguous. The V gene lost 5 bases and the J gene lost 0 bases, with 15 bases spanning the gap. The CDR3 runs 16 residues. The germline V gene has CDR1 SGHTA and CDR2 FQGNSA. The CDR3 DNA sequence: TGTGCCAGCAGCGCCATCTTTAAAACTAGCACAGATACGCAGTATTTT. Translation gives CASSAIFKTSTDTQYF. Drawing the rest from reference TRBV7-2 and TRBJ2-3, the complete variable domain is GAGVSQSPSNKVTEKGKDVELRCDPISGHTALYWYRQSLGQGLEFLIYFQGNSAPDKSGLPSDRFSAERTGGSVSTLTIQRTQQEDSAVYLCASSAIFKTSTDTQYFGPGTRLTVL.

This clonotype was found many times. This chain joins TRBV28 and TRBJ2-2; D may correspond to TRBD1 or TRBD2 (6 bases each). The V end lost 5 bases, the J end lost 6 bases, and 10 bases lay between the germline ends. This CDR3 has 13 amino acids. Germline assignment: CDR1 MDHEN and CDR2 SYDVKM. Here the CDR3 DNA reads TGTGCCAGCAGTGGAGGGGGGCCCGGGGAGCTGTTTTTT. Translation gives CASSGGGPGELFF. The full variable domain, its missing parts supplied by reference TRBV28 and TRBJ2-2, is DVKVTQSSRYLVKRTGEKVFLECVQDMDHENMFWYRQDPGLGLRLIYFSYDVKMKEKGDIPEGYSVSREKKERFSLILESASTNQTSMYLCASSGGGPGELFFGEGSRLTVL.

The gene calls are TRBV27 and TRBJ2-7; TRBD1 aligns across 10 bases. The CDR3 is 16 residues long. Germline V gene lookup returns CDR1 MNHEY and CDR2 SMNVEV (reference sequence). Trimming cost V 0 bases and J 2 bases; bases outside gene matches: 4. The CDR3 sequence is CASSLSSGTGAYEQYF. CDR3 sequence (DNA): TGTGCCAGCAGTTTATCCTCCGGGACAGGGGCCTACGAGCAGTACTTC.

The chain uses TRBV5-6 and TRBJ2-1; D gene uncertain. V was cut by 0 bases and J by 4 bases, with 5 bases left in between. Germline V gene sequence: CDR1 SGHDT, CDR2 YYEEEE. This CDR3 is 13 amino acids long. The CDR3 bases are TGTGCCAGCAGCTTGGTCAGGTACAATGAGCAGTTCTTC. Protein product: CASSLVRYNEQFF.

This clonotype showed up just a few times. In DNA, the CDR3 is TGTGCCAGCAGCTGGGCCTCCTACACCGGGGAGCTGTTTTTT. This codes for CASSWASYTGELFF. V and J are TRBV5-5 and TRBJ2-2, with D hard to call. V lost 3 bases to trimming and J lost 3 bases, with 9 bases between them. This CDR3 spans 14 amino acids. The germline gives CDR1 SGHKS, CDR2 YYEKEE (reference sequence).

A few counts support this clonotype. This CDR3 is CASIRASGLDTQYF. DNA of the CDR3: TGTGCCAGCATTAGGGCTAGCGGGCTTGATACGCAGTATTTT. The J gene is TRBJ2-3, the V gene TRBV7-9; 8 bases fit TRBD2. J was trimmed by 6 bases and V by 7 bases; bases with no gene match: 9. This CDR3 contains 14 residues. Germline assignment: CDR1 SEHNR and CDR2 FQNEAQ (reference sequence).

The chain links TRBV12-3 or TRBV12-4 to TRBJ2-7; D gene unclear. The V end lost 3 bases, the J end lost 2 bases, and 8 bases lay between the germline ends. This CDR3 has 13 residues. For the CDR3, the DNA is TGTGCCAGCAGTTTCGGGCGTCCCTACGAGCAGTACTTC. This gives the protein CASSFGRPYEQYF.

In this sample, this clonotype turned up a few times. The CDR3 sequence: CASSLYRGETEAFF. Here the CDR3 DNA reads TGTGCCAGCAGCTTATATCGGGGGGAAACTGAAGCTTTCTTT. The rearrangement joins TRBV7-2 to TRBJ1-1; perhaps TRBD1 as D (5 bases). This CDR3 has 14 residues. V was clipped by 2 bases and J by 5 bases, with 12 bases between them. Germline CDR1 and CDR2: SGHTA and FQGNSA.

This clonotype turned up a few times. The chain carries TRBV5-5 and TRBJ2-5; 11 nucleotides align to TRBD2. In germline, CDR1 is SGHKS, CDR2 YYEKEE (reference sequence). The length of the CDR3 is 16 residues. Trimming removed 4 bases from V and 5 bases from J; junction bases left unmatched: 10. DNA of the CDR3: TGTGCCAGCAGCGCTGGCGTTCTAGCGGGAGGTGAGACCCAGTACTTC. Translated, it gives CASSAGVLAGGETQYF. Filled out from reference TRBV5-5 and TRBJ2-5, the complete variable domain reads DAGVTQSPTHLIKTRGQQVTLRCSPISGHKSVSWYQQVLGQGPQFIFQYYEKEERGRGNFPDRFSARQFPNYSSELNVNALLLGDSALYLCASSAGVLAGGETQYFGPGTRLLVL.